The T cell receptor beta chain described here comes from a study of blood T cell repertoires in COVID-19. Whole-study context: Collection of acute and convalescent COVID-19 samples took place in the United States, Italy and Spain. From T cells, B-cell-depleted T cells, or PBMCs came the material, which was cDNA or gDNA.

Methods used by the authors: For nucleated cells, counts were estimated from reference gene primer amplification. TCRdb's table, derived via immunoSEQ multiplex PCR, lists solely in-frame clones and lacks some. That table supplies the V and J calls and clone size; D and trimming were determined from the DNA. The top ten hold approximately 4% of the sample, which has roughly 150,000 clones, 70% to 90% seen once. The CDR3 totals 15 residues. Deletions cut 4 bases from V and 3 bases from J, with 13 bases between. Germline CDR1 WSHSY, CDR2 SAAADI. Source material: peripheral blood. This chain joins TRBV10-2 and TRBJ1-3; tentative D call: TRBD1 (6 bases). This receptor was identified in a woman between 65 and 79 years old with acute or convalescent COVID-19. The CDR3 loop is CASSVGTLNGNTIYF. The CDR3 DNA follows: TGCGCCAGCAGTGTGGGGACACTTAATGGAAACACCATATATTTT.